One and the same sample provided the 26 T cell receptor beta chains below, sequenced in a study of cytomegalovirus exposure and HLA in healthy donors. PCR involved 60 Vbeta and 13 Jbeta primers. Clones were read by immunoSEQ multiplex PCR, and TCRdb kept only the in-frame ones, dropping some. The sample lists fewer than 150,000 clones; roughly four fifths were seen once. The source material was PBMCs. The receptors here all came from a man younger than 40 in good health and CMV-seronegative.

The chain carries TRBV2 and TRBJ1-4; 10 bases line up with TRBD1. After removal of 6 bases from V and 8 bases from J, the junction contained 9 bases not matched to a gene. CDR1 and CDR2 (germline): SNHLY, FYNNEI. The CDR3 has 15 residues. The CDR3 sequence: CASRKTGGGVEKLFF. The DNA for the CDR3 is TGTGCCAGCAGAAAGACAGGGGGCGGAGTGGAAAAACTGTTTTTT.

The chain carries TRBV9 and TRBJ1-2; 7 bases match TRBD1. Trimming cost V 3 bases and J 4 bases; bases outside gene matches: 6. Germline CDR1 reads SGDLS; CDR2 reads YYNGEE. The CDR3 is 14 amino acids. CDR3 region: CASSGTGQVYGYTF. CDR3 DNA: TGTGCCAGCAGCGGAACCGGACAGGTCTATGGCTACACCTTC.

This rearrangement joins TRBV18 to TRBJ1-6, with TRBD1 as a possible D gene (5 bases). Trimming left V 5 bases short and J 5 bases short, with 7 bases between. This CDR3 has 13 residues. Germline lookup yields CDR1 KGHSH and CDR2 LQKENI. The CDR3 coding sequence is TGTGCCAGCTCATGGGGGGATAATTCACCCCTCCACTTT. Amino acid sequence: CASSWGDNSPLHF.

The rearrangement uses TRBV6-5 and TRBJ1-4; a possible D gene is TRBD1 (5 bases). The V end lost 6 bases, the J end lost 7 bases, and 18 bases lay between the germline ends. CDR3 length: 15 residues. CDR1 and CDR2 (germline): MNHEY, SVGAGI. The CDR3 reads CASRSDRSPGEKLFF. The CDR3 DNA reads TGTGCCAGCAGAAGCGACAGATCCCCGGGTGAAAAACTGTTTTTT.

This chain joins TRBV2 and TRBJ2-3; TRBD2 aligns across 7 bases. Germline loops: CDR1 SNHLY, CDR2 FYNNEI. V trimming: 4 bases; J trimming: 5 bases; junction bases outside the gene matches: 9. CDR3 size: 15 residues. The CDR3 nucleotides read TGTGCCAGCAGTGCTAGGCGGGAGAGGCTAGATACGCAGTATTTT. This translates into CASSARRERLDTQYF. The whole variable domain, filled in from reference TRBV2 and TRBJ2-3, reads EPEVTQTPSHQVTQMGQEVILRCVPISNHLYFYWYRQILGQKVEFLVSFYNNEISEKSEIFDDQFSVERPDGSNFTLKIRSTKLEDSAMYFCASSARRERLDTQYFGPGTRLTVL.

The chain carries TRBV27 and TRBJ2-3; 7 bases match TRBD2. The CDR3 runs to 15 residues. V trimming: 2 bases; J trimming: 1 base; junction bases outside the gene matches: 3. Germline V gene data show CDR1 as MNHEY and CDR2 as SMNVEV (reference sequence). The CDR3 spells CASSLSRGGTDTQYF. In DNA, the CDR3 is TGTGCCAGCAGTTTAAGCCGGGGGGGCACAGATACGCAGTATTTT.

V and J are TRBV2 and TRBJ1-1; D may be TRBD1 (6 bases). Germline V gene lookup returns CDR1 SNHLY and CDR2 FYNNEI. The CDR3 totals 15 residues. V was cut by 7 bases and J by 0 bases, with 15 bases left in between. In DNA form, the CDR3 reads TGTGCCAGCACGCTGGAACAGGGTGTGAACACTGAAGCTTTCTTT. This encodes CASTLEQGVNTEAFF.

The V call is TRBV7-3, the J call TRBJ2-5; TRBD1 is a possible D gene (5 bases). The V and J ends lost 5 bases and 2 bases respectively, with 9 bases between them. The CDR3 length is 13 residues. The germline CDR1 and CDR2 sequences are SGHTA and FQGTGA. CDR3 loop: CASSPGSQETQYF. For the CDR3, the DNA is TGTGCCAGCAGCCCAGGGTCACAAGAGACCCAGTACTTC. Together with reference TRBV7-3 and TRBJ2-5, the CDR3 gives the full variable domain: GAGVSQTPSNKVTEKGKYVELRCDPISGHTALYWYRQSLGQGPEFLIYFQGTGAADDSGLPNDRFFAVRPEGSVSTLKIQRTERGDSAVYLCASSPGSQETQYFGPGTRLLVL.

This clone showed up just a few times. This rearrangement joins TRBV11-1 to TRBJ2-7; D possibly corresponds to TRBD2 (7 bases). CDR3 length: 16 amino acids. The germline V gene encodes CDR1 SGHAT and CDR2 FQDESV (reference sequence). Trimming stripped 1 base from V and 7 bases from J, with 20 bases between. The CDR3 region has the DNA TGTGCCAGCAGCTTAGGTAGGGGGGGCCCTACGTGGGAGCAGTACTTC. Translating gives CASSLGRGGPTWEQYF.

This chain joins TRBV19 and TRBJ2-5, with 8 bases identical to TRBD2. CDR1 is LNHDA and CDR2 is SQIVND in the germline V gene (reference sequence). V was clipped by 4 bases and J by 2 bases; unmatched bases: 6. This CDR3 is 15 amino acids long. This CDR3 is CASSTGLGQQETQYF. Here the CDR3 DNA reads TGTGCCAGTAGTACGGGACTAGGGCAACAAGAGACCCAGTACTTC.

The chain combines TRBV2 with TRBJ2-2; D is unresolved. The germline V gene encodes CDR1 SNHLY and CDR2 FYNNEI. The CDR3 contains 16 residues. V lost 0 bases and J 4 bases, leaving 12 bases between the germline ends. In DNA form, the CDR3 reads TGTGCCAGCAGTGAAGCTCCCGGTTTTAGCACCGGGGAGCTGTTTTTT. Its translation is CASSEAPGFSTGELFF.

This chain links TRBV7-9 with TRBJ1-4; D is uncertain. V lost 5 bases to trimming and J lost 8 bases, with 12 bases between them. The CDR3 runs to 13 residues. Germline-derived CDR1 and CDR2 are SEHNR and FQNEAQ (reference sequence). The CDR3 region has the DNA TGTGCCAGCAGCCCTGCCATCGGGGAAAAACTGTTTTTT. Protein sequence: CASSPAIGEKLFF.

This clone was seen only a few times. The V and J genes are TRBV7-2 and TRBJ2-7; D is possibly TRBD2 (6 bases). V lost 5 bases, J lost 5 bases, and 16 bases lay in between. This CDR3 is built from 14 residues. The germline gives CDR1 SGHTA, CDR2 FQGNSA. CDR3 protein: CASSQRLDSNEQYF. The CDR3, as DNA: TGTGCCAGCAGCCAACGACTAGATTCAAACGAGCAGTACTTC.

V and J are TRBV19 and TRBJ2-5; D perhaps matches TRBD1 (6 bases). V lost 7 bases and J 2 bases, leaving 8 bases between the germline ends. Germline values: CDR1 LNHDA, CDR2 SQIVND (reference sequence). CDR3 length: 12 amino acids. For the CDR3, the DNA is TGTGCCAGTAAAGACAGGCAAGAGACCCAGTACTTC. Translation gives CASKDRQETQYF.

The rearrangement links TRBV5-4 to TRBJ2-7; D is possibly TRBD2 (6 bases). The germline CDR1 and CDR2 sequences are SGHNT and YYREEE (reference sequence). V was pared by 3 bases and J by 1 base, with 11 bases between. The CDR3 totals 14 residues. CDR3 sequence reads: CASSSPGLSYEQYF. The CDR3 DNA sequence: TGTGCCAGCAGCTCGCCGGGACTTTCCTACGAGCAGTACTTC. Full variable domain (missing parts from reference TRBV5-4 and TRBJ2-7): ETGVTQSPTHLIKTRGQQVTLRCSSQSGHNTVSWYQQALGQGPQFIFQYYREEENGRGNFPPRFSGLQFPNYSSELNVNALELDDSALYLCASSSPGLSYEQYFGPGTRLTVT.

This clone was counted between two and nine times. This chain uses TRBV7-2 with TRBJ1-3; perhaps TRBD1 as D (5 bases). The V and J ends lost 11 bases and 4 bases respectively, with 15 bases between them. Per the germline V gene, CDR1 is SGHTA and CDR2 is FQGNSA. This CDR3 comprises 13 residues. The CDR3 spells CAWGDGLGNTIYF. CDR3 nucleotide sequence: TGTGCCTGGGGGGACGGATTAGGAAACACCATATATTTT.

V usage is TRBV7-3 and J usage is TRBJ2-3; D ambiguous. Trimming pared 4 bases from V and 3 bases from J, leaving 14 bases between. The CDR3 spans 15 residues. Germline V lookup: CDR1 SGHTA, CDR2 FQGTGA. In DNA form, the CDR3 reads TGTGCCAGCAGCTCCAACGGGTATCAGACAGATACGCAGTATTTT. This encodes CASSSNGYQTDTQYF.

The V gene is TRBV7-6, the J gene TRBJ2-5, with 8 bases identical to TRBD1. Germline lookup yields CDR1 SGHVS and CDR2 FNYEAQ. V was clipped by 3 bases and J by 4 bases; unmatched bases: 4. The CDR3 runs 14 residues. Here the CDR3 reads CASSFDRGIETQYF. CDR3 DNA: TGTGCCAGCAGCTTTGACAGGGGTATAGAGACCCAGTACTTC. The full variable domain, its missing parts supplied by reference TRBV7-6 and TRBJ2-5, is GAGVSQSPRYKVTKRGQDVALRCDPISGHVSLYWYRQALGQGPEFLTYFNYEAQQDKSGLPNDRFSAERPEGSISTLTIQRTEQRDSAMYRCASSFDRGIETQYFGPGTRLLVL.

In regard to this clone: Other DNA sequences in the sample encode the same CDR3. The chain combines TRBV28 with TRBJ2-2; TRBD2 aligns across 8 bases. This CDR3 spans 14 amino acids. V shed 6 bases and J 5 bases; nucleotides not matched to a gene: 5. Germline values: CDR1 MDHEN, CDR2 SYDVKM. The CDR3 region has the DNA TGTGCCAGCAGCTCCCCTAGCGGGACCGGGGAGCTGTTTTTT. Its translation is CASSSPSGTGELFF.

The V gene is TRBV7-9, the J gene TRBJ2-7, with TRBD1 matching 10 bases. Germline CDR1 reads SEHNR; CDR2 reads FQNEAQ (reference sequence). This CDR3 contains 16 residues. The ends lost 5 bases at V and 3 bases at J; junction bases unmatched: 10. The CDR3 reads CASSGRGDRGLYEQYF. The CDR3 DNA reads TGTGCCAGCAGCGGACGGGGTGACAGGGGGCTCTACGAGCAGTACTTC.

The chain has TRBV6-6 and TRBJ1-4, with TRBD1 matching over 8 bases. V trimming: 2 bases; J trimming: 8 bases; junction bases outside the gene matches: 7. The CDR3 is 15 residues long. Germline V gene sequence: CDR1 MNHNY, CDR2 SVGAGI (reference sequence). The CDR3 here is CASSYLTGAGEKLFF. Written as DNA, the CDR3 is TGTGCCAGCAGTTACCTGACAGGGGCGGGAGAAAAACTGTTTTTT.

V is TRBV28 and J is TRBJ2-7; weak D call: TRBD1 (5 bases). CDR3 length: 14 residues. Germline CDR1 is MDHEN and CDR2 is SYDVKM. With 2 bases removed from V and 2 bases from J, the gap between germline ends came to 10 bases. The chain's CDR3 is CASSLRGAPYEQYF. The CDR3 nucleotides read TGTGCCAGCAGTTTAAGGGGCGCCCCCTACGAGCAGTACTTC. Using reference TRBV28 and TRBJ2-7 for the parts outside the CDR3, the full variable domain is DVKVTQSSRYLVKRTGEKVFLECVQDMDHENMFWYRQDPGLGLRLIYFSYDVKMKEKGDIPEGYSVSREKKERFSLILESASTNQTSMYLCASSLRGAPYEQYFGPGTRLTVT.

This sequence joins TRBV7-8 and TRBJ2-7, with 8 bases fitting TRBD1. The CDR3 has 13 amino acids. In germline, CDR1 is SGHVS, CDR2 FQNEAQ. The trim removed 5 bases at V and 7 bases at J, leaving 7 bases unmatched. CDR3 protein: CASSPGQAGEQYF. CDR3 nucleotides: TGTGCCAGCAGCCCGGGACAGGCAGGAGAGCAGTACTTC.

This clone showed up just once. The V gene is TRBV6-5, the J gene TRBJ1-5, with 9 bases identical to TRBD1. Germline assignment: CDR1 MNHEY and CDR2 SVGAGI. V dropped 6 bases and J dropped 6; count of bases not matched to a gene: 6. CDR3 size: 14 residues. This CDR3 reads CASRTGGVGQPQHF. As DNA, the CDR3 is TGTGCCAGCAGGACAGGGGGTGTAGGTCAGCCCCAGCATTTT.

This chain uses TRBV6-6 with TRBJ2-7, with 7 nucleotides matching TRBD1. V was clipped by 7 bases and J by 2 bases; unmatched bases: 11. Germline CDR1 MNHNY, CDR2 SVGAGI (reference sequence). The CDR3 is made up of 15 amino acids. The CDR3 is CASKGARQGTYEQYF. In DNA, the CDR3 is TGTGCCAGCAAGGGGGCCCGACAGGGAACCTACGAGCAGTACTTC.

The chain is built from TRBV10-3 and TRBJ2-5; no reliable D call. Germline V CDR1 and CDR2: ENHRY, SYGVKD. V was shortened by 0 bases and J by 1 base, with 9 bases between the two germline ends. The CDR3 is made up of 15 amino acids. The CDR3 DNA sequence: TGTGCCATCAGTGAGTCGAGAGGTAGCCAAGAGACCCAGTACTTC. It yields the protein CAISESRGSQETQYF.